The rows below give T cell receptor beta chains drawn from one sample of a study of blood T cell repertoires in COVID-19. Assay used: immunoSEQ multiplex PCR; TCRdb lists only in-frame clones, some missing. The sample records about 250,000 clones, about 85% being singletons. Input material: peripheral blood. The receptors were gathered from a man aged 18 to 30 with active or convalescent COVID-19. Each CDR3 is given with its conserved first and last residue. D genes are given only for firm matches. Size values are once, few and many counts, or a class for expanded clones, and some rows have none.

D gene	clone size	J gene	V gene	CDR3 DNA	CDR3 protein
TRBD1	NA	TRBJ1-5	TRBV6-5	TGTGCCAGCATGGGCAGGGGGTTGCGGCAGCCCCAGCATTTT	CASMGRGLRQPQHF
TRBD2	NA	TRBJ2-3	TRBV6-6	TGTGCCAGCAGTTACTCTCCGGGAGGAACAGATACGCAGTATTTT	CASSYSPGGTDTQYF
TRBD2	NA	TRBJ2-1	TRBV7-8	TGTGCCAGCAGCTTAGCCCTAGCGGGGGGATCCAATGAGCAGTTCTTC	CASSLALAGGSNEQFF
TRBD2	NA	TRBJ2-3	TRBV5-1	TGCGCCAGCAGCTTTGGCTTCGGGAGCGGGAGGAGCACAGATACGCAGTATTTT	CASSFGFGSGRSTDTQYF
TRBD1	NA	TRBJ2-7	TRBV5-5	TGTGCCAGCATCAGGGGACAGGGCTCCTACGAGCAGTACTTC	CASIRGQGSYEQYF
NA	NA	TRBJ1-3	TRBV13	TGTGCCAGCAGCTTAGGCCCTTTCAGGGGCACGGGAAACACCATATATTTT	CASSLGPFRGTGNTIYF
NA	NA	TRBJ2-3	TRBV5-8	TGTGCCAGCAGCTTGCGGGGGAATACGCAGTATTTT	CASSLRGNTQYF
NA	once	TRBJ2-7	TRBV2	TGTGCCAGCAGTCAGGGGTTCTACGAGCAGTACTTC	CASSQGFYEQYF
TRBD2	NA	TRBJ2-5	TRBV5-1	TGCGCCAGCAGCTTGGGAACTAGCGGGGGACAAGAGACCCAGTACTTC	CASSLGTSGGQETQYF
NA	NA	TRBJ1-3	TRBV5-6	TGTGCCAGCAGCGGCTTACAGGGTAATACTGGAAACACCATATATTTT	CASSGLQGNTGNTIYF
NA	once	TRBJ1-2	TRBV21-1	TGTGCCAGCAACAGGGACTATGGCTACACCTTC	CASNRDYGYTF
TRBD2	NA	TRBJ2-4	TRBV7-2	TGTGCCAGCAGCTTAGCGGGGAGGGGAAACATTCAGTACTTC	CASSLAGRGNIQYF
NA	NA	TRBJ1-5	TRBV9	TGTGCCAGCAGCGTATTTTGGGGGGGACGGAGGAATCAGCCCCAGCATTTT	CASSVFWGGRRNQPQHF
TRBD2	few	TRBJ2-7	TRBV9	TGTGCCAGCAGCGTAGGGGTACTAGCGGGGACCTACGAGCAGTACTTC	CASSVGVLAGTYEQYF
TRBD1	once	TRBJ2-7	TRBV6-5	TGTGCCAGCAGACTTGGACAGGACGTTTCCTACGAGCAGTACTTC	CASRLGQDVSYEQYF
NA	once	TRBJ1-2	TRBV7-2	TGTGCCAGCAGCTTAGCCGCTCGAGGAAACCCCAACTATGGCTACACCTTC	CASSLAARGNPNYGYTF
NA	NA	TRBJ1-2	TRBV15	TGTGCCACCAGCAGGAGGCAGTCAGATGGCTACACCTTC	CATSRRQSDGYTF
TRBD1	NA	TRBJ1-6	TRBV2	TGTGCCAGCAGAGACGACAGGGTCACCTATAATTCACCCCTCCACTTT	CASRDDRVTYNSPLHF
TRBD1	NA	TRBJ1-2	TRBV7-2	TGTGCCAGCAGCCCGAACAGGGGGCACTATGGCTACACCTTC	CASSPNRGHYGYTF
NA	NA	TRBJ2-5	TRBV7-2	TGTGCCAGCAGCTACCAGACAGGAGGAGAGACCCAGTACTTC	CASSYQTGGETQYF
NA	NA	TRBJ2-3	TRBV5-6	TGTGCCAGCAGCTCAACTAGAACCTACACAGATACGCAGTATTTT	CASSSTRTYTDTQYF
NA	NA	TRBJ1-5	TRBV12-3/TRBV12-4	TGTGCCAGCGGAACAGGTACAAATCAGCCCCAGCATTTT	CASGTGTNQPQHF
TRBD1	NA	TRBJ2-1	TRBV6-5	TGTGCCAGCAGTTACTCGAGGGGACAGGGGTACAATGAGCAGTTCTTC	CASSYSRGQGYNEQFF
NA	NA	TRBJ1-2	TRBV7-2	TGTGCCAGCAGCTTAGCCGGCGGGGCGGCTAACTATGGCTACACCTTC	CASSLAGGAANYGYTF
TRBD1	NA	TRBJ1-1	TRBV11-1	TGTGCCAGCAGCTCATACAGGGGGGGAATGAACACTGAAGCTTTCTTT	CASSSYRGGMNTEAFF
NA	NA	TRBJ1-4	TRBV3-1/TRBV3-2	TGTGCCAGCAGCCAAGATATGTATAATGAAAAACTGTTTTTT	CASSQDMYNEKLFF
NA	few	TRBJ1-6	TRBV27	TGTGCCAGCAGTTTAACTGACAGTAGCTCCTATAATTCACCCCTCCACTTT	CASSLTDSSSYNSPLHF
NA	NA	TRBJ2-1	TRBV7-2	TGTGCCAGCAGCCGCCAGGGAAATGAGCAGTTCTTC	CASSRQGNEQFF
NA	NA	TRBJ1-6	TRBV30	TGTGCCTGGAGTGTTAGTATAACCGGGAGTTCCTATAATTCACCCCTCCACTTT	CAWSVSITGSSYNSPLHF
NA	NA	TRBJ1-6	TRBV7-9	TGTGCCAGCACCGACAGATATTCACCCCTCCACTTT	CASTDRYSPLHF
NA	NA	TRBJ2-7	TRBV5-4	TGTGCCAGCGGTAGCGGAGCCTACGAGCAGTACTTC	CASGSGAYEQYF
NA	few	TRBJ2-7	TRBV6-5	TGTGCCAGCAGTTACTCGAATGAACCATCCGGGGAGCAGTACTTC	CASSYSNEPSGEQYF
NA	NA	TRBJ2-1	TRBV18	TGTGCCAGCTCATCAACTAGCAGCAATGAGCAGTTCTTC	CASSSTSSNEQFF
NA	NA	TRBJ1-5	TRBV7-8	TGTGCCAGCAGCTTAGCGCCGGGTCTTAGCAATCAGCCCCAGCATTTT	CASSLAPGLSNQPQHF
TRBD2	NA	TRBJ2-1	TRBV18	TGTGCCAGCTCACCAGCGGGAGGGTCAAACAATGAGCAGTTCTTC	CASSPAGGSNNEQFF
NA	NA	TRBJ1-2	TRBV7-2	TGTGCCAGCAGCTTAAATGCCGGGGGGGCGCAGGGCTACACCTTC	CASSLNAGGAQGYTF
NA	once	TRBJ1-6	TRBV7-9	TGTGCCAGCAGCTCACAGGGATGGGCCCTCCACTTT	CASSSQGWALHF
NA	NA	TRBJ1-4	TRBV11-2	TGTGCCAGCAGCTTAGAAGGAGGGAATGAAAAACTGTTTTTT	CASSLEGGNEKLFF
TRBD1	NA	TRBJ1-6	TRBV10-2	TGCGCCAGCAGGTGGGACAGGCAGAATTCACCCCTCCACTTT	CASRWDRQNSPLHF
NA	NA	TRBJ1-1	TRBV10-2	TGCGCCAGCAGTGAGTCACGCAGTATGAACACTGAAGCTTTCTTT	CASSESRSMNTEAFF